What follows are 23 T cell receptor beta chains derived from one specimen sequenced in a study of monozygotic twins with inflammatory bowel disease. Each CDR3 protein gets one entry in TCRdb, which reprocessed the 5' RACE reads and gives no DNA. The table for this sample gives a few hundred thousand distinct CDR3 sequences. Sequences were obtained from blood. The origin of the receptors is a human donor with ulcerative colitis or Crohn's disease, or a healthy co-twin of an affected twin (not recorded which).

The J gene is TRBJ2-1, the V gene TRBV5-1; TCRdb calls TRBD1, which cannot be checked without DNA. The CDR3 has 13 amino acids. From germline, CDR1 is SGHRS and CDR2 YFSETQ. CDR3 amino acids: CASRDREYNEQFF.

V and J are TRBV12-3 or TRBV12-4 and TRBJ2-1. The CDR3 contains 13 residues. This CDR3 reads CASSPLGYNEQFF.

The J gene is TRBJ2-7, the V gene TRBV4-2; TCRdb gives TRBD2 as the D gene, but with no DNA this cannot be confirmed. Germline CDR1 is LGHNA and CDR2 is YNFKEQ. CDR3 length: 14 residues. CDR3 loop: CASSQDLLAREQYF.

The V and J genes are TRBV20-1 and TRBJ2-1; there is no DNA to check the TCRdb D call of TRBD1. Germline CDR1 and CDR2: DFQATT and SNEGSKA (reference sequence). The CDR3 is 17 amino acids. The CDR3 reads CSARSTFGTGLGNEQFF.

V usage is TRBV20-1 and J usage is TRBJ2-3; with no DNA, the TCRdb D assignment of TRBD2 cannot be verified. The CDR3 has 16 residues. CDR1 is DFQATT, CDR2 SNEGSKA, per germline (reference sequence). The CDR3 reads CSARARLAGFTDTQYF.

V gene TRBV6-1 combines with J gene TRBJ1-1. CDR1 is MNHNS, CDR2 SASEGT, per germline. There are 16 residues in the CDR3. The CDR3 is CASSPRLEQRVTEAFF.

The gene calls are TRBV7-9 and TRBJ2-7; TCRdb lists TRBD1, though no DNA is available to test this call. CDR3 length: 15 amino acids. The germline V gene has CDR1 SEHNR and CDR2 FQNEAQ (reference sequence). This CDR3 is CASSSGGATSYEQYF.

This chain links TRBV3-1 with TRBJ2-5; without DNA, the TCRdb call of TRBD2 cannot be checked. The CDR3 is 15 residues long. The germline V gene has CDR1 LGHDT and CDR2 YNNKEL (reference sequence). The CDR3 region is CASSNTGLPRETQYF.

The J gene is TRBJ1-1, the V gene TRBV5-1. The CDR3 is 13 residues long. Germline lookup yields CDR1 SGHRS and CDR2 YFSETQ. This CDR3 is CASSLEVNTEAFF.

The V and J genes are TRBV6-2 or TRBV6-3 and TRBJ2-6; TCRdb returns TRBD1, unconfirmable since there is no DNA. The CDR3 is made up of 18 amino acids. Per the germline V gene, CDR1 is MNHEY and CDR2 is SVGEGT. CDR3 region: CASSYSAGQGTGANVLTF.

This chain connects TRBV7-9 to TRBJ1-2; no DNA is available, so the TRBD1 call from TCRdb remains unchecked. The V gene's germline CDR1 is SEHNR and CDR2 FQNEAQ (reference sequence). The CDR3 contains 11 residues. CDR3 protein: CASSYGQGDTF.

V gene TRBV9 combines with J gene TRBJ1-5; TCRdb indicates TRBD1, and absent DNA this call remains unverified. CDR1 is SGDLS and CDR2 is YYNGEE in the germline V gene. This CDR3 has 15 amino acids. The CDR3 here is CASSGGSGPNQPQHF.

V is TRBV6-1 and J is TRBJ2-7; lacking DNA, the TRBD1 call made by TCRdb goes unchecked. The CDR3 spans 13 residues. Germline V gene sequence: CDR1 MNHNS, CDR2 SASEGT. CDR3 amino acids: CASSVAGYHEQYF.

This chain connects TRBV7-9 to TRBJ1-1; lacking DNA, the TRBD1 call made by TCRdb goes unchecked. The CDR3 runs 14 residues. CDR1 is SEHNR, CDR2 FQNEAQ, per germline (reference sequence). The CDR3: CASSPQGLGTEAFF. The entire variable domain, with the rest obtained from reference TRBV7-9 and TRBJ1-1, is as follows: DTGVSQNPRHKITKRGQNVTFRCDPISEHNRLYWYRQTLGQGPEFLTYFQNEAQLEKSRLLSDRFSAERPKGSFSTLEIQRTEQGDSAMYLCASSPQGLGTEAFFGQGTRLTVV.

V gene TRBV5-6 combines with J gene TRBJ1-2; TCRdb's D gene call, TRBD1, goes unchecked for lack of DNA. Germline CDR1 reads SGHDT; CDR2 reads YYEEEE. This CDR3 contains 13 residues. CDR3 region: CASSLWTGNGYTF.

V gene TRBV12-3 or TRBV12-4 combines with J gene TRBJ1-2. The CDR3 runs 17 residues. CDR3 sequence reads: CASSANSGRALSHGYTF.

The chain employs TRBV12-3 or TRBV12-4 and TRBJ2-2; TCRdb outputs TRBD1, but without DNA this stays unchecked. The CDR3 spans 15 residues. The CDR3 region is CASNIRGQGSGELFF.

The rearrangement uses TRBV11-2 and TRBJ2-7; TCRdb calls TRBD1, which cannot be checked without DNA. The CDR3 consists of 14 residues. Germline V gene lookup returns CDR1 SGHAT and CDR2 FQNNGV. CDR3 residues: CASSLDTGISSQYF.

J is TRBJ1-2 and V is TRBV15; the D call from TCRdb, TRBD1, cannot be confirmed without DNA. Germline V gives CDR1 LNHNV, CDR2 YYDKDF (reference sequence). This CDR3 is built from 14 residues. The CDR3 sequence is CATSRGGMDYGYTF.

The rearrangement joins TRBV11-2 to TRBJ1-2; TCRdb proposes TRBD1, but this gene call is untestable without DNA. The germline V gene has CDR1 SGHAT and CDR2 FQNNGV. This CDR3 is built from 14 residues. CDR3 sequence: CASSLVGGSGGYTF.

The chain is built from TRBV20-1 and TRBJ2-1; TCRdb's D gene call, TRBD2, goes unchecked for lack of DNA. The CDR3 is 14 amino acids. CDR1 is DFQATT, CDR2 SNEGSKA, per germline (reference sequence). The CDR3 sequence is CSARVAGSYNEQFF.

The CDR3 spells CASSPPGLAVYQETQYF. This chain uses TRBV12-3 or TRBV12-4 with TRBJ2-5; with no DNA, the TCRdb D assignment of TRBD2 cannot be verified. This CDR3 has 17 amino acids.

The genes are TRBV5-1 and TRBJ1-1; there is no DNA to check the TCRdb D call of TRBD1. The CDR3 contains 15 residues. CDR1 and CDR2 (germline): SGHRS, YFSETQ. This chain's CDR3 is CASDPEGRKNTEAFF. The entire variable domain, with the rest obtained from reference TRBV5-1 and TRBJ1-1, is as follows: KAGVTQTPRYLIKTRGQQVTLSCSPISGHRSVSWYQQTPGQGLQFLFEYFSETQRNKGNFPGRFSGRQFSNSRSEMNVSTLELGDSALYLCASDPEGRKNTEAFFGQGTRLTVV.